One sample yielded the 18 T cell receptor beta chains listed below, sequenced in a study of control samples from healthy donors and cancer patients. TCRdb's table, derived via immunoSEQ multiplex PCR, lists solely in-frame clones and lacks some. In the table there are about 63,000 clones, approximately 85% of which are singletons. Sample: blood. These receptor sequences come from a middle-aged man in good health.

The CDR3 bases are TGTGCCAGCAGCTTAGATCCGGCGACAGCGCCCTACAATGAGCAGTTCTTC. Its protein product is CASSLDPATAPYNEQFF. The J gene is TRBJ2-1, the V gene TRBV11-2, with D tentatively TRBD1 (5 bases). The CDR3 covers 17 residues. Germline V gene sequence: CDR1 SGHAT, CDR2 FQNNGV. V lost 0 bases to trimming and J lost 2 bases, with 14 bases between them.

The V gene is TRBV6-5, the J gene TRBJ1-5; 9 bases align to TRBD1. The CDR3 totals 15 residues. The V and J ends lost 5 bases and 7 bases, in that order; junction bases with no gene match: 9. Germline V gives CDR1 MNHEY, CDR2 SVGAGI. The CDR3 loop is CASSIGDRVGQPQHF. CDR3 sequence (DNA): TGTGCCAGCAGTATCGGGGACAGGGTTGGACAGCCCCAGCATTTT.

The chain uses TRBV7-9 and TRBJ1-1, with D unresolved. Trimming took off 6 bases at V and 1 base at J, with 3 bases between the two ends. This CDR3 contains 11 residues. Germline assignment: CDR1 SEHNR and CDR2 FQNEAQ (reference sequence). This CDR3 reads CASRENTEAFF. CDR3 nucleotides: TGTGCCAGCAGGGAGAACACTGAAGCTTTCTTT.

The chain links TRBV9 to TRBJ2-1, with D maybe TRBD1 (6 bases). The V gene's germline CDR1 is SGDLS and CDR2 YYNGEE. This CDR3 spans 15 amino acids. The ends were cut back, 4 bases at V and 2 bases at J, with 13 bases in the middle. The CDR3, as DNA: TGTGCCAGCAGCCCTTGGACAGCGACCTACAATGAGCAGTTCTTC. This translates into CASSPWTATYNEQFF.

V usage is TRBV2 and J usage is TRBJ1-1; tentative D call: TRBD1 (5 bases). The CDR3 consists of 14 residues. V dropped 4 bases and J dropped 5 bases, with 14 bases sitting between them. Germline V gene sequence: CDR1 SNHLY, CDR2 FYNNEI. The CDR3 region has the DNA TGTGCCAGCAGTGGGGGCTATAGCGAAACTGAAGCTTTCTTT. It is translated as CASSGGYSETEAFF.

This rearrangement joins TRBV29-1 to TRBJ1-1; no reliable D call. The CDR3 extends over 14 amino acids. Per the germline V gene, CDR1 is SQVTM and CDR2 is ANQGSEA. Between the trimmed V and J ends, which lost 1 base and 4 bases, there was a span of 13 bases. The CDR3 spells CSVEALSRFTEAFF. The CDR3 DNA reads TGCAGCGTTGAAGCGCTGTCCCGATTCACTGAAGCTTTCTTT.

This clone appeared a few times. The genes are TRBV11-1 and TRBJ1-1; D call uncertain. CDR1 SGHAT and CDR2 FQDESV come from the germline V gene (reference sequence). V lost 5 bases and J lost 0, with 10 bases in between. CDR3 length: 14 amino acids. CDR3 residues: CASSLGRLNTEAFF. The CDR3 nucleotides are TGTGCCAGCAGCCTAGGACGGCTGAACACTGAAGCTTTCTTT.

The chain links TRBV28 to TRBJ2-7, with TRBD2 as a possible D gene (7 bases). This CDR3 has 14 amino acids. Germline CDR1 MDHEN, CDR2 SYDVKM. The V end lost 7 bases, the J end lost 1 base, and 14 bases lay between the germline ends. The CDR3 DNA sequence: TGTGCCAGCACCCTGGGGGGGCAATCCTACGAGCAGTACTTC. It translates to CASTLGGQSYEQYF.

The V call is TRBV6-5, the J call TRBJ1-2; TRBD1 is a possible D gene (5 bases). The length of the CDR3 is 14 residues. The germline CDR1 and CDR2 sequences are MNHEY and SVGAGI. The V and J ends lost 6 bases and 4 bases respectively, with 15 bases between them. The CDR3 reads CASRRSGLGYGYTF. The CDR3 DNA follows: TGTGCCAGCAGGAGATCAGGGTTGGGCTATGGCTACACCTTC.

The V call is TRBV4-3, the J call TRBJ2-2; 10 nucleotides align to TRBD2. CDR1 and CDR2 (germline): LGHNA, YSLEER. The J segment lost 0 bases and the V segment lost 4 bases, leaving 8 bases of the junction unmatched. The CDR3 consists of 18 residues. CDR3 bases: TGCGCCAGCAGCCGACGTTTAGCGGGAGGACCGAACACCGGGGAGCTGTTTTTT. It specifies CASSRRLAGGPNTGELFF.

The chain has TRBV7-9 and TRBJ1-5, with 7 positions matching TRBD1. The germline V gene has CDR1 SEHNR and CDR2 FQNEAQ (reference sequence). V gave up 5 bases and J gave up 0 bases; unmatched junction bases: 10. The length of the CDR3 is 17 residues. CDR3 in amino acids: CASSTSGDSYSNQPQHF. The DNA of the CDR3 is TGTGCCAGCAGCACCTCGGGGGACAGTTATAGCAATCAGCCCCAGCATTTT.

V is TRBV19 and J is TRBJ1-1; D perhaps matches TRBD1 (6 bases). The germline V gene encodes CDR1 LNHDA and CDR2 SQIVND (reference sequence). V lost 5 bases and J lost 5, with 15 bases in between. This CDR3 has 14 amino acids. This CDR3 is CASSEDSRVTEAFF. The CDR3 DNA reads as TGTGCCAGTAGTGAGGACAGCCGGGTGACTGAAGCTTTCTTT.

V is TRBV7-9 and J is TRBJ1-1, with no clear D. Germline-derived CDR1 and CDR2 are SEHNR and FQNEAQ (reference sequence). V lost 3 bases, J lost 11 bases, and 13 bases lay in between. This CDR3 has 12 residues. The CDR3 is CASSFSTSYAFF. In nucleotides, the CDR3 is TGTGCCAGCAGCTTCAGTACCTCGTACGCTTTCTTT. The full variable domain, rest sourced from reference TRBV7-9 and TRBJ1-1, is DTGVSQNPRHKITKRGQNVTFRCDPISEHNRLYWYRQTLGQGPEFLTYFQNEAQLEKSRLLSDRFSAERPKGSFSTLEIQRTEQGDSAMYLCASSFSTSYAFFGQGTRLTVV.

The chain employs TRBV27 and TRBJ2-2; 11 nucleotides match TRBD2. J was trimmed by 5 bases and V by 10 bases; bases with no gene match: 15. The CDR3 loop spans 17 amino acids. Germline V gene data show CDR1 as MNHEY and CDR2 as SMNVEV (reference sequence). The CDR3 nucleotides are TGTGCCATCGGGACTAGCGGTTTGAATAGGAGGACCGGGGAGCTGTTTTTT. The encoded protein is CAIGTSGLNRRTGELFF.

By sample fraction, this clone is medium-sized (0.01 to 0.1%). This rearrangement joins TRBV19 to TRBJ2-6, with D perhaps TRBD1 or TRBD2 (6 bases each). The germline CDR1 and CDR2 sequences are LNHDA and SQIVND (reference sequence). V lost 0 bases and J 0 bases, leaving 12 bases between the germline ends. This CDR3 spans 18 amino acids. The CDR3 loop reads CASSIDTGALSGANVLTF. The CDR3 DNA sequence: TGTGCCAGTAGTATAGATACGGGGGCACTCTCTGGGGCCAACGTCCTGACTTTC. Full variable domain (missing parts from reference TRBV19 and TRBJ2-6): DGGITQSPKYLFRKEGQNVTLSCEQNLNHDAMYWYRQDPGQGLRLIYYSQIVNDFQKGDIAEGYSVSREKKESFPLTVTSAQKNPTAFYLCASSIDTGALSGANVLTFGAGSRLTVL.

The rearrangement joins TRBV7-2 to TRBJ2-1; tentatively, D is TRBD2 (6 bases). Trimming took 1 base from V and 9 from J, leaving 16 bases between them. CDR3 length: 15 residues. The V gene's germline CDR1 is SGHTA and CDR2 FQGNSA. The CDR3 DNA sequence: TGTGCCAGCAGCTTAGGACTAGTGCCCCACAGTGAGCAGTTCTTC. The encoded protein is CASSLGLVPHSEQFF.

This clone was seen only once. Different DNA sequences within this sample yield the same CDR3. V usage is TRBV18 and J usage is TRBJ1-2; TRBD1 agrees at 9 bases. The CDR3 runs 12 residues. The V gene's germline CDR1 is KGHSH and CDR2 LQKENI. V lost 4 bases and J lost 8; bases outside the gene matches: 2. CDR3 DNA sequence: TGTGCCAGCTCACGGACAGGGGACGGCTACACCTTC. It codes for CASSRTGDGYTF.

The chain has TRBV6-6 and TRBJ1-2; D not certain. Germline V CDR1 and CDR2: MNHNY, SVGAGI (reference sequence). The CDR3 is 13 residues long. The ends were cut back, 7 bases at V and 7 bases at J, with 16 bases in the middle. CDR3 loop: CASNSVAEGGYTF. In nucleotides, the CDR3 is TGTGCCAGCAATTCCGTGGCGGAGGGTGGCTACACCTTC.